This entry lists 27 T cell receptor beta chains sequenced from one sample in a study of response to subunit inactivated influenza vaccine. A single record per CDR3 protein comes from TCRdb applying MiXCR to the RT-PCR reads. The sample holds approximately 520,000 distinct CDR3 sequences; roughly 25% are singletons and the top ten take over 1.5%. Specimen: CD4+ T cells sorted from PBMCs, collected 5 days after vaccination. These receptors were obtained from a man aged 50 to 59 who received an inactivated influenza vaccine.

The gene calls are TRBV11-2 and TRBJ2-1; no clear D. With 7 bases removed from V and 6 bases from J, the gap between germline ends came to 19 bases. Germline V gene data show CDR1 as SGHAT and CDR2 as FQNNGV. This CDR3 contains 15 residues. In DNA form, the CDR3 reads TGTGCCAGCACCCCTTCGGTTGCTACGTCCAATGAGCAGTTCTTC. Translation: CASTPSVATSNEQFF.

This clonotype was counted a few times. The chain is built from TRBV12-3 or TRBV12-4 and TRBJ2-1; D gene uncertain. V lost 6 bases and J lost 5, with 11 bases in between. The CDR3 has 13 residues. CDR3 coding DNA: TGTGCCAGCAGCCCCCACACCAACAATGAGCAGTTCTTC. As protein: CASSPHTNNEQFF.

The CDR3 region has the DNA TGTGCCACCAGTGCCGAGAACACCGGGGAGCTGTTTTTT. Translated, it gives CATSAENTGELFF. The chain couples TRBV24-1 to TRBJ2-2; D unresolved. This CDR3 spans 13 amino acids. Trimming took off 5 bases at V and 1 base at J, with 4 bases between the two ends. Germline lookup yields CDR1 KGHDR and CDR2 SFDVKD.

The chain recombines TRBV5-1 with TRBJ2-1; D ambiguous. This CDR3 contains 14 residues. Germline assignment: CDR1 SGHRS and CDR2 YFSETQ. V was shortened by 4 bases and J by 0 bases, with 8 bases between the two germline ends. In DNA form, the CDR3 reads TGCGCCAGCAGCCCGGAGAGCTCCTACAATGAGCAGTTCTTC. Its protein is CASSPESSYNEQFF.

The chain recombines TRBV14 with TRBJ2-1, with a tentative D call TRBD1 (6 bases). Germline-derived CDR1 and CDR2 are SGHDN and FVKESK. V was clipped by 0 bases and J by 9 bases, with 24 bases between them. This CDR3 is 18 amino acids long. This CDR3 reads CASSQDFGGTHFSSEQFF. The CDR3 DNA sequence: TGTGCCAGCAGCCAAGATTTTGGTGGGACACACTTCTCAAGTGAGCAGTTCTTC.

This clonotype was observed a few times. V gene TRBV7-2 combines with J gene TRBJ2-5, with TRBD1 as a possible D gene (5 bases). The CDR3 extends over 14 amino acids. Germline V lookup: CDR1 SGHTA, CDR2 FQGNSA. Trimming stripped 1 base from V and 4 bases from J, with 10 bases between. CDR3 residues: CASSLVGRVETQYF. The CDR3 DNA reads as TGTGCCAGCAGCTTAGTGGGCAGGGTAGAGACCCAGTACTTC.

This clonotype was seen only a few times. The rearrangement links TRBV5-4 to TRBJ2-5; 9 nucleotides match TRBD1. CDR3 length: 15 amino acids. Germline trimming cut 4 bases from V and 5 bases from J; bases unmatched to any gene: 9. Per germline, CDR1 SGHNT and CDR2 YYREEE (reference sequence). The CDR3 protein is CASSQTGQGGETQYF. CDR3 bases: TGTGCCAGCAGCCAAACGGGACAGGGAGGGGAGACCCAGTACTTC.

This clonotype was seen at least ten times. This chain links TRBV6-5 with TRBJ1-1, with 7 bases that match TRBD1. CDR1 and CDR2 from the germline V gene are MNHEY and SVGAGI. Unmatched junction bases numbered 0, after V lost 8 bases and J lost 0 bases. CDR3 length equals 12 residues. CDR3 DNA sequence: TGTGCCAGCCAGGGGGTGAACACTGAAGCTTTCTTT. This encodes CASQGVNTEAFF.

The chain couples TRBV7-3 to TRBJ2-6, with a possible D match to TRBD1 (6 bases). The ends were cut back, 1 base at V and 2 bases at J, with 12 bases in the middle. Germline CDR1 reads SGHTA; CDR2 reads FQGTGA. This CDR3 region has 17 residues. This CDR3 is CASSLMGQGPGANVLTF. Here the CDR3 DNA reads TGTGCCAGCAGCTTAATGGGGCAGGGGCCTGGGGCCAACGTCCTGACTTTC. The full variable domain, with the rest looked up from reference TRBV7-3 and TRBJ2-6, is GAGVSQTPSNKVTEKGKYVELRCDPISGHTALYWYRQSLGQGPEFLIYFQGTGAADDSGLPNDRFFAVRPEGSVSTLKIQRTERGDSAVYLCASSLMGQGPGANVLTFGAGSRLTVL.

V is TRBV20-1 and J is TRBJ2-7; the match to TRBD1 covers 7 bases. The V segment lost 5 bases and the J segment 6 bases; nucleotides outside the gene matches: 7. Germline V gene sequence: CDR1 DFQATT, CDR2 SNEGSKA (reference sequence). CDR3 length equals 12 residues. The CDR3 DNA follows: TGCAGTGCTGCTGGACAGGAATCCGAGCAGTACTTC. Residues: CSAAGQESEQYF.

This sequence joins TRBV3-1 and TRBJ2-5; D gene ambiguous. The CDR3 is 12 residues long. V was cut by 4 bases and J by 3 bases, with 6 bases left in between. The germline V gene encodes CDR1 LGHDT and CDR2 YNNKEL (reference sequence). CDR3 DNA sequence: TGTGCCAGCAGCCCCGTAGAAGAGACCCAGTACTTC. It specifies CASSPVEETQYF.

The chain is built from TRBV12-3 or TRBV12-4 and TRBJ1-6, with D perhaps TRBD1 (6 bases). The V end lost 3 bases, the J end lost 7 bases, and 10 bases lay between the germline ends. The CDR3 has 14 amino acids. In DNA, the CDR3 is TGTGCCAGCAGTTTTTCGGGGGGCAATTCACCCCTCCACTTT. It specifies CASSFSGGNSPLHF.

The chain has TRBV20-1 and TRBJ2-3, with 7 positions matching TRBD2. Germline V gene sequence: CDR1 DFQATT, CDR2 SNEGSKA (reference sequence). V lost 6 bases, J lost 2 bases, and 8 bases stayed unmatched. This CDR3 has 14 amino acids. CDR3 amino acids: CSAAGTTNTDTQYF. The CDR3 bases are TGCAGTGCCGCCGGGACTACTAACACAGATACGCAGTATTTT.

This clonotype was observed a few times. DNA of the CDR3: TGTGCCAGCAGCTCCCTAGCGGGGGGAACAGATACGCAGTATTTT. Translation gives CASSSLAGGTDTQYF. This sequence joins TRBV7-2 and TRBJ2-3, with TRBD2 matching 11 bases. From germline, CDR1 is SGHTA and CDR2 FQGNSA. The CDR3 length is 15 residues. V shed 4 bases, J shed 3 bases, and the junction held 3 bases outside the gene matches.

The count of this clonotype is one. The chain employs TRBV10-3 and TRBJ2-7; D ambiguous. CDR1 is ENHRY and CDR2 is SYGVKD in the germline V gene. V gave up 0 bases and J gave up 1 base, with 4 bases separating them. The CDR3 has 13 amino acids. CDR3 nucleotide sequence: TGTGCCATCAGTGAGTCTGGGTCCTACGAGCAGTACTTC. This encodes CAISESGSYEQYF.

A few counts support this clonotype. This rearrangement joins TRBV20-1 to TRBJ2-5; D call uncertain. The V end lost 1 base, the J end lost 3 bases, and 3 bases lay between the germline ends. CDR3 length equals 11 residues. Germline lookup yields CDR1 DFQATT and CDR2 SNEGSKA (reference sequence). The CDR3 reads CSARGEETQYF. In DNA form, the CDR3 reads TGCAGTGCTAGAGGTGAAGAGACCCAGTACTTC.

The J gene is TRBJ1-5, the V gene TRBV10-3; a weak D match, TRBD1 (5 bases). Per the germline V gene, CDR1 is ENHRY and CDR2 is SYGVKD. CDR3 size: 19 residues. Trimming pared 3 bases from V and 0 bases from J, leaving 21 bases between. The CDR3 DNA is TGTGCCATCAGTGAAGGAGGGGACCAGGGAGGGATTAGCAATCAGCCCCAGCATTTT. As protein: CAISEGGDQGGISNQPQHF.

CDR3 loop: CASSLTMDNEQFF. The CDR3 DNA sequence: TGTGCCAGCAGTTTAACCATGGACAATGAGCAGTTCTTC. The rearrangement links TRBV12-3 or TRBV12-4 to TRBJ2-1; no firm D call. The CDR3 runs 13 residues. V gave up 2 bases and J gave up 5 bases, with 7 bases separating them.

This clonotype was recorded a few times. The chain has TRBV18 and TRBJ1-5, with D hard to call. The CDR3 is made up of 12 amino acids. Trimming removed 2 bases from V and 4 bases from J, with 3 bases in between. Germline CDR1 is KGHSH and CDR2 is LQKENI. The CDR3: CASSPSNQPQHF. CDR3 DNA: TGTGCCAGCTCACCATCTAATCAGCCCCAGCATTTT.

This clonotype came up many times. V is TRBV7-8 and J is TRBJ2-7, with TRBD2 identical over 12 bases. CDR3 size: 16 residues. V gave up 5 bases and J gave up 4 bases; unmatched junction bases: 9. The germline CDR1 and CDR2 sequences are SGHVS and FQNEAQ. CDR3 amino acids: CASSRTSSGRGYEQYF. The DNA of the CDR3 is TGTGCCAGCAGCCGAACATCTAGCGGGAGGGGATACGAGCAGTACTTC.

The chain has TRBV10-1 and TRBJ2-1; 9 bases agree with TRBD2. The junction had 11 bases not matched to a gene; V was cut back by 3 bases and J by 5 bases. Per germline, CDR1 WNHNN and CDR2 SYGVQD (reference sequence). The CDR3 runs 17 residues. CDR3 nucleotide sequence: TGCGCCAGCAGTGAACGGGCGATTAGCGGGGGAGACAATGAGCAGTTCTTC. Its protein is CASSERAISGGDNEQFF.

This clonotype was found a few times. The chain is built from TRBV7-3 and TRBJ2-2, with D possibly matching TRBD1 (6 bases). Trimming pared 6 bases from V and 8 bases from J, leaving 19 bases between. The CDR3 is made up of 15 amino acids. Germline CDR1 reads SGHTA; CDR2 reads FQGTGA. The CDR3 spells CASSTTRTRGGELFF. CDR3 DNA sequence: TGTGCCAGCAGTACCACCCGGACGAGGGGGGGGGAGCTGTTTTTT. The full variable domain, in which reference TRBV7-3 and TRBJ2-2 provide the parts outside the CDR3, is GAGVSQTPSNKVTEKGKYVELRCDPISGHTALYWYRQSLGQGPEFLIYFQGTGAADDSGLPNDRFFAVRPEGSVSTLKIQRTERGDSAVYLCASSTTRTRGGELFFGEGSRLTVL.

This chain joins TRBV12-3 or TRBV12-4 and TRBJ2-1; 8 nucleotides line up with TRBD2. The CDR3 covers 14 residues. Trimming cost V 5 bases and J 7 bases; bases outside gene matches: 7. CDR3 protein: CASSLSGRDNEQFF. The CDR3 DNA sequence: TGTGCCAGCAGTCTCAGCGGGAGAGATAATGAGCAGTTCTTC.

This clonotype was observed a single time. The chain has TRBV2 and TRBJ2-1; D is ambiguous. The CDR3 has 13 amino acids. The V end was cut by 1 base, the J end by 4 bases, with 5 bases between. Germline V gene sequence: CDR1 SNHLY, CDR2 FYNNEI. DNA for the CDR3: TGTGCCAGCAGTGAAGGAGTTTACAATGAGCAGTTCTTC. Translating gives CASSEGVYNEQFF.

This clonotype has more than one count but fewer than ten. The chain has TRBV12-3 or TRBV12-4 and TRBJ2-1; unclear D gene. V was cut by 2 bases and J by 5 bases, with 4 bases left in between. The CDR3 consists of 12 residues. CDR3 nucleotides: TGTGCCAGCAGTTTAAACCACAATGAGCAGTTCTTC. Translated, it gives CASSLNHNEQFF.

CDR3 amino acids: CASSLGRAAGELFF. CDR3 sequence (DNA): TGCGCCAGCAGCTTGGGGAGGGCGGCCGGGGAGCTGTTTTTT. The genes are TRBV5-1 and TRBJ2-2; D might be TRBD2 (6 bases). In germline, CDR1 is SGHRS, CDR2 YFSETQ. This CDR3 is 14 amino acids long. V lost 0 bases and J lost 6, with 9 bases in between.

CDR3: CASSLTFRDTEAFF. The CDR3 DNA reads TGTGCCAGCAGCTTAACGTTCCGGGACACTGAAGCTTTCTTT. This chain uses TRBV7-3 with TRBJ1-1; D is undetermined. V was trimmed by 0 bases and J by 3 bases, leaving 8 bases between them. The CDR3 spans 14 residues. Germline CDR1 SGHTA, CDR2 FQGTGA.